A single sample gave rise to the 9 T cell receptor beta chains below, sequenced in a study of blood T cell repertoires in COVID-19. Measured with immunoSEQ multiplex PCR; TCRdb has only the in-frame clones, and not every one. The table shows 200,000 or so clones, with around 83% occurring only once. Sequencing used peripheral blood. The receptors were gathered from a man in his fifties who had recovered from COVID-19.

This clone was seen a few times. CDR3 sequence reads: CASSFPGQGVEPQHF. DNA of the CDR3: TGTGCCAGTAGTTTTCCGGGACAGGGGGTTGAGCCCCAGCATTTT. The rearrangement links TRBV19 to TRBJ1-5; 11 bases map to TRBD1. J lost 8 bases, V lost 5 bases, and 8 bases had no gene match. This CDR3 is 15 amino acids long. Germline-derived CDR1 and CDR2 are LNHDA and SQIVND (reference sequence).

The rearrangement uses TRBV10-3 and TRBJ1-1; 9 nucleotides align to TRBD1. The CDR3 length is 16 residues. Trimming at V came to 6 bases and at J to 5 bases, leaving 13 bases not matched to a gene. CDR1 and CDR2 from the germline V gene are ENHRY and SYGVKD. The CDR3 region has the DNA TGTGCCATCAGCCGGCGGACAGGGGAGAGGGAAACTGAAGCTTTCTTT. Protein sequence: CAISRRTGERETEAFF.

The chain couples TRBV5-1 to TRBJ1-2, with TRBD1 matching 10 bases. The CDR3 loop spans 15 amino acids. The V gene's germline CDR1 is SGHRS and CDR2 YFSETQ. V was pared by 0 bases and J by 8 bases, with 7 bases of the junction left unmatched. CDR3 sequence: CASSLGPGQGRGYTF. As DNA, the CDR3 is TGCGCCAGCAGCTTGGGTCCGGGACAGGGGCGCGGCTACACCTTC.

The gene calls are TRBV5-4 and TRBJ1-1, with a tentative D call TRBD1 (5 bases). The V gene's germline CDR1 is SGHNT and CDR2 YYREEE (reference sequence). The CDR3 totals 15 residues. The V end was cut by 0 bases, the J end by 4 bases, with 13 bases between. The CDR3 region is CASSLGRRVSTEAFF. The CDR3 nucleotides read TGTGCCAGCAGCTTGGGGCGCAGGGTAAGCACTGAAGCTTTCTTT.

The V gene is TRBV6-1, the J gene TRBJ2-7; D possibly corresponds to TRBD2 (5 bases). The V and J ends lost 2 bases and 6 bases respectively, with 20 bases between them. The CDR3 is 16 amino acids. CDR1 MNHNS and CDR2 SASEGT come from the germline V gene. CDR3 amino acids: CASSEFEWTGVGEQYF. The CDR3 region has the DNA TGTGCCAGCAGTGAATTTGAGTGGACTGGAGTCGGCGAGCAGTACTTC.

The chain has TRBV7-8 and TRBJ1-5; 10 bases match TRBD1. Germline V lookup: CDR1 SGHVS, CDR2 FQNEAQ. The V and J ends lost 0 bases and 6 bases, in that order; junction bases with no gene match: 5. This CDR3 is 16 amino acids long. The CDR3 DNA reads as TGTGCCAGCAGCTTAGCGGGACAGGGGAAGGGTCAGCCCCAGCATTTT. It yields the protein CASSLAGQGKGQPQHF.

The rearrangement uses TRBV6-4 and TRBJ2-3; TRBD2 matches 7 bases. The germline V gene has CDR1 MRHNA and CDR2 SNTAGT. The CDR3 is made up of 15 amino acids. The J segment lost 4 bases and the V segment lost 1 base, leaving 5 bases of the junction unmatched. The CDR3: CASSDWGGSSDTQYF. The CDR3 bases are TGTGCCAGCAGTGACTGGGGCGGGAGTTCAGATACGCAGTATTTT.

This clone was seen only a few times. The chain employs TRBV7-2 and TRBJ2-1; no definite D call. This CDR3 has 14 residues. Trimming took off 2 bases at V and 5 bases at J, with 10 bases between the two ends. Germline V CDR1 and CDR2: SGHTA, FQGNSA. CDR3 region: CASSLTNYNNEQFF. The CDR3 DNA reads as TGTGCCAGCAGCTTAACGAACTACAACAATGAGCAGTTCTTC.

Ten or more counts support this clone. CDR3 coding DNA: TGTGCCAGCAGTTACTCGGGACAGGGTAGTTCACCCCTCCACTTT. It specifies CASSYSGQGSSPLHF. The rearrangement links TRBV6-6 to TRBJ1-6; TRBD1 aligns across 9 bases. CDR1 is MNHNY, CDR2 SVGAGI, per germline (reference sequence). V lost 0 bases and J lost 9; bases outside the gene matches: 3. The CDR3 has 15 amino acids.